This record concerns one T cell receptor (beta chain) sequence. Its cognate antigen is unknown. Measured with immunoSEQ multiplex PCR; TCRdb has only the in-frame clones, and not every one. The sample has about 150,000 clones, around 90% seen once. The data derive from a study of radiation and T cells in renal cell carcinoma. Study-wide background: Nephrectomy followed 15 Gy stereotactic body radiation by 4 weeks. Notes on the study in general: Baseline intratumoral clonotype presence is unknown without pretreatment biopsies. From baseline, blood top tumor clonotypes peaked at 2 weeks post-radiation.

Time point here: baseline pretreatment blood. Treatment meaning: 15 Gy SBRT to primary tumor, nephrectomy 4 weeks later. The CDR3 runs to 13 residues. The V gene lost 5 bases and the J gene lost 1 base, with 8 bases spanning the gap. Germline CDR1 and CDR2: MRHNA and SNTAGT. The chain recombines TRBV6-4 with TRBJ1-1; unclear D gene. The sequence was collected from a woman in her seventies with renal cell carcinoma. The specimen comprised blood, sampled from a patient whose treatment included radiotherapy and nephrectomy. The CDR3 DNA reads as TGTGCCAGCAGTTTAGGCCCGAACACTGAAGCTTTCTTT. This translates into CASSLGPNTEAFF.